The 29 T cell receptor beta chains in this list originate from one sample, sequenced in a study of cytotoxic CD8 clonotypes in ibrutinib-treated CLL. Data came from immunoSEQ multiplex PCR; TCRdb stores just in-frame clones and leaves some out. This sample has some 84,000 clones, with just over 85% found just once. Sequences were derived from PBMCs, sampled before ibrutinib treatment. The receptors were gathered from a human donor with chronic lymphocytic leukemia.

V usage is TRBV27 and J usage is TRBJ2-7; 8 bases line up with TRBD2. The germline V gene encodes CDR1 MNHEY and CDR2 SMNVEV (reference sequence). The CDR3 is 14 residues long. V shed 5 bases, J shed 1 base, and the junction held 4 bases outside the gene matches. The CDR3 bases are TGTGCCAGCAGTCTAGCGGGCAAATCCTACGAGCAGTACTTC. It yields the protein CASSLAGKSYEQYF.

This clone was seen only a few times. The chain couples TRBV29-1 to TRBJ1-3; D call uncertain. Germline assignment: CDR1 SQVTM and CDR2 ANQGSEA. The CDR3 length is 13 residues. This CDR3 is CSARGTAGNTIYF. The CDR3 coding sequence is TGCAGTGCCAGAGGAACGGCTGGAAACACCATATATTTT.

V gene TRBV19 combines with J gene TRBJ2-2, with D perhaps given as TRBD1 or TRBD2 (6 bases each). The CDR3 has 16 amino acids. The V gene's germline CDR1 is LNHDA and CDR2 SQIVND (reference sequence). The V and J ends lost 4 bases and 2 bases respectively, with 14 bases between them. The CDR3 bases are TGTGCCAGTAGTACCCAAGAGGGGGGAAACACCGGGGAGCTGTTTTTT. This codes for CASSTQEGGNTGELFF.

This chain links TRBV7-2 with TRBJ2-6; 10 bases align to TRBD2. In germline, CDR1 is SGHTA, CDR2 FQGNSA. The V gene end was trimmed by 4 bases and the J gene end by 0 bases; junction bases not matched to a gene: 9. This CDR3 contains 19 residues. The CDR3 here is CASSSTGLAVSSGANVLTF. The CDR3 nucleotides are TGTGCCAGCAGCTCGACCGGACTAGCGGTGAGCTCTGGGGCCAACGTCCTGACTTTC.

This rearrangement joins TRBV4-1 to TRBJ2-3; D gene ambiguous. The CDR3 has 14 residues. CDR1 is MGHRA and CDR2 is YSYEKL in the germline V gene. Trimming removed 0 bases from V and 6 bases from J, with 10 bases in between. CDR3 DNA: TGCGCCAGCAGCCAAGATCCGGTTTCGGATACGCAGTATTTT. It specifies CASSQDPVSDTQYF.

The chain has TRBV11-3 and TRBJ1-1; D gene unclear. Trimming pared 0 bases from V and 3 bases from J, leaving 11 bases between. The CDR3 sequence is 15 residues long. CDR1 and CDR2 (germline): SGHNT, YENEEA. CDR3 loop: CASSLERVGDTEAFF. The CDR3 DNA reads TGTGCCAGCAGCTTAGAGAGGGTCGGAGACACTGAAGCTTTCTTT.

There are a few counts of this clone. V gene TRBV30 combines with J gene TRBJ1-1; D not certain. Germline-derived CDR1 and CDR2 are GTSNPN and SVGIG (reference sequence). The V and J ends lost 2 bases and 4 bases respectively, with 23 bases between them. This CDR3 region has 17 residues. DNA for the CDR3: TGTGCCTGGAGTCCTCTGGAGGTAGGGTTTCGGAGCACTGAAGCTTTCTTT. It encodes CAWSPLEVGFRSTEAFF.

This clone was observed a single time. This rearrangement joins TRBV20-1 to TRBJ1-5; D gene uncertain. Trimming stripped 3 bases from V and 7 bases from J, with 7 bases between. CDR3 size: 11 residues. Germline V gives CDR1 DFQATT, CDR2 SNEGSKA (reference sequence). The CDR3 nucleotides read TGCAGTGCTAGTCTCGGCCAGCCCCAGCATTTT. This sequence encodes CSASLGQPQHF.

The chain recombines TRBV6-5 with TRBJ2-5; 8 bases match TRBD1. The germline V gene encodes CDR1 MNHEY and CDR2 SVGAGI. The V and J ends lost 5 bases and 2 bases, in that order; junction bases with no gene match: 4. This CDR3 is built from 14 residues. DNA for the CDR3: TGTGCCAGCAGTCTATACAGGGGGCAAGAGACCCAGTACTTC. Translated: CASSLYRGQETQYF.

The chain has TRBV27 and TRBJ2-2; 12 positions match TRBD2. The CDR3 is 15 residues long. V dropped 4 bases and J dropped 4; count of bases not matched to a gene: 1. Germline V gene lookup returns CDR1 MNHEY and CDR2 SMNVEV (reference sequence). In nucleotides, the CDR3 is TGTGCCAGCAGTTCTAGCGGGAGGGTCACCGGGGAGCTGTTTTTT. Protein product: CASSSSGRVTGELFF.

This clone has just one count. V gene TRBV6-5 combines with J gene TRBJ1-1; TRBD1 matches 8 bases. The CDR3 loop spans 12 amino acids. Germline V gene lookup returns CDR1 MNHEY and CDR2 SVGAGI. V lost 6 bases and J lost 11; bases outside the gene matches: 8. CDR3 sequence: CASSRTGRDAFF. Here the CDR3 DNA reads TGTGCCAGCAGCCGGACAGGGCGAGACGCTTTCTTT.

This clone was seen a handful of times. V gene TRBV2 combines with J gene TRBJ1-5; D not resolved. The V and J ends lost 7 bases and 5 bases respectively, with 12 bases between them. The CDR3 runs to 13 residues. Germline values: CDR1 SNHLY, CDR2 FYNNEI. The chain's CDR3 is CASTVYNDQPQHF. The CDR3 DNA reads TGTGCCAGCACCGTTTACAACGATCAGCCCCAGCATTTT. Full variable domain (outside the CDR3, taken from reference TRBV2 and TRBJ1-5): EPEVTQTPSHQVTQMGQEVILRCVPISNHLYFYWYRQILGQKVEFLVSFYNNEISEKSEIFDDQFSVERPDGSNFTLKIRSTKLEDSAMYFCASTVYNDQPQHFGDGTRLSIL.

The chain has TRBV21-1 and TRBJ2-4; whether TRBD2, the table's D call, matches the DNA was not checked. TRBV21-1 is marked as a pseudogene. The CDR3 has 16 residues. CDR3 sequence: CASSKGSRGAKNIQYF. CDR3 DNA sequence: TGTGCCAGCAGCAAAGGGTCCCGGGGAGCCAAAAACATTCAGTACTTC.

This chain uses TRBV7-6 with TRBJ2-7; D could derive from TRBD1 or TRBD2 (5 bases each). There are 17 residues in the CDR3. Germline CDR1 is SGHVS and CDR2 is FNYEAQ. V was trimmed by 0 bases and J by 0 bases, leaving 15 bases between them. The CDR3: CASSLASSGPISYEQYF. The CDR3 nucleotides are TGTGCCAGCAGCTTAGCATCGTCGGGACCTATCTCCTACGAGCAGTACTTC.

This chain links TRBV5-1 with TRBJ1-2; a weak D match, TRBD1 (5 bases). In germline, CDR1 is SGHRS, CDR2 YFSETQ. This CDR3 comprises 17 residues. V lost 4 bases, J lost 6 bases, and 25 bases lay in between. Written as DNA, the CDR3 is TGCGCCAGCAGCATATTCGTGGGGCTCGAGTTCGGGAATGGCTACACCTTC. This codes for CASSIFVGLEFGNGYTF. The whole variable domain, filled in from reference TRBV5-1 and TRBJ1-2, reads KAGVTQTPRYLIKTRGQQVTLSCSPISGHRSVSWYQQTPGQGLQFLFEYFSETQRNKGNFPGRFSGRQFSNSRSEMNVSTLELGDSALYLCASSIFVGLEFGNGYTFGSGTRLTVV.

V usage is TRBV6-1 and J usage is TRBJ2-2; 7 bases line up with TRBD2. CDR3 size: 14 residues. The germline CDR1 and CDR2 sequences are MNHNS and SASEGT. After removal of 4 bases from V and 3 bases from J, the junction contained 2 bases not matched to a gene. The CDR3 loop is CASSGLADTGELFF. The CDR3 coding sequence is TGTGCCAGCAGTGGACTAGCTGACACCGGGGAGCTGTTTTTT.

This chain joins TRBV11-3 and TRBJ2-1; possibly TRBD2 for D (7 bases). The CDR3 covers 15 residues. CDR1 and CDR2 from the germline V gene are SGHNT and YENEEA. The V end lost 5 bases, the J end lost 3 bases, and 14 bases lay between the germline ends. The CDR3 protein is CASSPPGEGYNEQFF. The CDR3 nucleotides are TGTGCCAGCAGCCCTCCAGGGGAGGGCTACAATGAGCAGTTCTTC.

CDR3 region: CASSYGTGGSYQPQHF. The CDR3 DNA is TGTGCCAGCAGTTATGGGACAGGGGGCTCATATCAGCCCCAGCATTTT. The gene calls are TRBV28 and TRBJ1-5; TRBD1 agrees at 12 bases. Germline trimming cut 4 bases from V and 5 bases from J; bases unmatched to any gene: 6. This CDR3 has 16 amino acids. Germline CDR1 and CDR2: MDHEN and SYDVKM.

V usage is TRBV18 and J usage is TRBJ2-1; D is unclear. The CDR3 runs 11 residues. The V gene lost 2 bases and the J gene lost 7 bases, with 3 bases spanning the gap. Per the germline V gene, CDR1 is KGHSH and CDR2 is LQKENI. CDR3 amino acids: CASSPLNEQFF. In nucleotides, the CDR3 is TGTGCCAGCTCACCATTAAATGAGCAGTTCTTC.

The CDR3 here is CASTSYGQNTDTQYF. The CDR3 DNA follows: TGTGCCAGCACCTCCTACGGGCAGAACACAGATACGCAGTATTTT. The gene calls are TRBV2 and TRBJ2-3; D remains unclear. The CDR3 consists of 15 residues. In germline, CDR1 is SNHLY, CDR2 FYNNEI. V was shortened by 7 bases and J by 2 bases, with 16 bases between the two germline ends.

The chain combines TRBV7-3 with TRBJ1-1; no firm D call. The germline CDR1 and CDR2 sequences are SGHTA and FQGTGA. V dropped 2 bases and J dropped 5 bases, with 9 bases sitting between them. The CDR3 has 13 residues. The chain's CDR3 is CASSLFSRTEAFF. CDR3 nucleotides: TGTGCCAGCAGCTTATTTTCGCGGACTGAAGCTTTCTTT.

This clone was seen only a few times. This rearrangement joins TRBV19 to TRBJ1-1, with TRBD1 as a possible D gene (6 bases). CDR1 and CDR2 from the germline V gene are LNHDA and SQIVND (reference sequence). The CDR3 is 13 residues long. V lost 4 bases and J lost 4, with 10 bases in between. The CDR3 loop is CASSTPGATEAFF. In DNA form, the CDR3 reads TGTGCCAGTAGTACCCCAGGGGCCACTGAAGCTTTCTTT.

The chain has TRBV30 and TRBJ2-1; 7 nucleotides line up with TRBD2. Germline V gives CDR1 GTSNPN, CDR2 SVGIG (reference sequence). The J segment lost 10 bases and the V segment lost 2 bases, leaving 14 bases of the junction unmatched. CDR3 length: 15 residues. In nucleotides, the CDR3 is TGTGCCTGGAGTCACGGGGAGGGCCTTCCAGAGGAGCAGTTCTTC. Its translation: CAWSHGEGLPEEQFF. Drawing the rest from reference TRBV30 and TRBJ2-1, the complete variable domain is SQTIHQWPATLVQPVGSPLSLECTVEGTSNPNLYWYRQAAGRGLQLLFYSVGIGQISSEVPQNLSASRPQDRQFILSSKKLLLSDSGFYLCAWSHGEGLPEEQFFGPGTRLTVL.

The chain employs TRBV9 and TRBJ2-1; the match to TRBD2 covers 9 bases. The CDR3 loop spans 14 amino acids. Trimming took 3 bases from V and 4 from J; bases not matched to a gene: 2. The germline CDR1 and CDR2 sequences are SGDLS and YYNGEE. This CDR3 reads CASSGLAAYNEQFF. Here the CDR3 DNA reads TGTGCCAGCAGCGGACTAGCGGCTTACAATGAGCAGTTCTTC.

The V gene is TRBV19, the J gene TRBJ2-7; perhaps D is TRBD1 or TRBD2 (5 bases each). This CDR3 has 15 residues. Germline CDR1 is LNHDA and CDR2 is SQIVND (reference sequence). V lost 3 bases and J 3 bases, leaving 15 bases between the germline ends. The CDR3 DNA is TGTGCCAGTAGTATTGTGGGACGGAACAGCTACGAGCAGTACTTC. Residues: CASSIVGRNSYEQYF.

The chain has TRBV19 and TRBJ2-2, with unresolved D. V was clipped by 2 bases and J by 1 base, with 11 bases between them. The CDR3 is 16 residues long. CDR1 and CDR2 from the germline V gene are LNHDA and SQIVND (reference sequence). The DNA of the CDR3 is TGTGCCAGTAGTATAAGTTTTGGCAAGAACACCGGGGAGCTGTTTTTT. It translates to CASSISFGKNTGELFF.

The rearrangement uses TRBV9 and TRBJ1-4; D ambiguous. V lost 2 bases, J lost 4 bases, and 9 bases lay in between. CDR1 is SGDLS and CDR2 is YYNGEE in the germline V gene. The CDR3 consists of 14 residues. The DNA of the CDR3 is TGTGCCAGCAGCGTGGGTGGGTATAATGAAAAACTGTTTTTT. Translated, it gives CASSVGGYNEKLFF.

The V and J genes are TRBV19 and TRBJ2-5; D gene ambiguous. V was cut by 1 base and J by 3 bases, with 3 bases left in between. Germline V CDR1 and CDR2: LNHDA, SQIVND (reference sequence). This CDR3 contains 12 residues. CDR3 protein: CASSIGKETQYF. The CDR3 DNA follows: TGTGCCAGTAGTATAGGGAAAGAGACCCAGTACTTC.

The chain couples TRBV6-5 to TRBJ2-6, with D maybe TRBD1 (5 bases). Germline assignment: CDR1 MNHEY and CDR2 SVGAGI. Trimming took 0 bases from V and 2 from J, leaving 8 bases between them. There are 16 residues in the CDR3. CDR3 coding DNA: TGTGCCAGCAGTTACTCCGGACAAGCTGGGGCCAACGTCCTGACTTTC. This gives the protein CASSYSGQAGANVLTF.